Presented here are 15 T cell receptor beta chains from one specimen sequenced in a study of blood T cell repertoires in COVID-19. Repertoires were generated with immunoSEQ multiplex PCR, while TCRdb's copy carries only in-frame clones and drops some. The profile shows approximately 300,000 clones, about 90% of them singletons. Sequencing was performed on peripheral blood. The receptors derive from a woman in her thirties or forties with COVID-19, enrolled during active disease.

There are a few counts of this clone. The junction does not match germline at one end; this may be a read error. The CDR3 spells CAIRDGFFQDGYTF. CDR3 sequence (DNA): TGTGCGATCAGAGACGGTTTCTTCCAGGATGGCTACACCTTC. The chain carries TRBV10-3 and TRBJ1-2; D gene ambiguous. The CDR3 length is 14 residues. The germline CDR1 and CDR2 sequences are ENHRY and SYGVKD.

V gene TRBV28 combines with J gene TRBJ2-7; D unresolved. The length of the CDR3 is 13 residues. Germline V gene lookup returns CDR1 MDHEN and CDR2 SYDVKM. With 3 bases removed from V and 2 bases from J, the gap between germline ends came to 8 bases. The CDR3 sequence: CASSFKEPYEQYF. For the CDR3, the DNA is TGTGCCAGCAGTTTTAAGGAGCCCTACGAGCAGTACTTC.

This clone has just one count. The chain links TRBV30 to TRBJ1-3, with D possibly TRBD1 on 5 matching bases. Looked up from germline, CDR1 is GTSNPN and CDR2 is SVGIG (reference sequence). CDR3 size: 12 residues. The CDR3 region has the DNA TGTGCTCGGGGGGGTTCTGGAAACACCATATATTTT. Its translation: CARGGSGNTIYF.

The chain joins TRBV7-9 to TRBJ2-3; 8 bases map to TRBD1. From germline, CDR1 is SEHNR and CDR2 FQNEAQ (reference sequence). The CDR3 extends over 14 amino acids. V gave up 8 bases and J gave up 2 bases; unmatched junction bases: 6. Here the CDR3 DNA reads TGTGCCAGCGGGTTGACAGGGGCCACAGATACGCAGTATTTT. It is translated as CASGLTGATDTQYF.

This clone was counted once. The V gene is TRBV9, the J gene TRBJ2-7; a possible D gene is TRBD2 (5 bases). This CDR3 is 12 amino acids long. V was shortened by 4 bases and J by 2 bases, with 7 bases between the two germline ends. The germline CDR1 and CDR2 sequences are SGDLS and YYNGEE. The CDR3: CASSPSPYEQYF. DNA of the CDR3: TGTGCCAGCAGCCCTAGCCCCTACGAGCAGTACTTC.

The chain has TRBV5-6 and TRBJ1-2, with 12 bases that match TRBD1. This CDR3 is built from 14 residues. The germline gives CDR1 SGHDT, CDR2 YYEEEE. V dropped 4 bases and J dropped 8; count of bases not matched to a gene: 6. DNA for the CDR3: TGTGCCAGCAGCACGGGACAGGGGGCTGGCGGCTACACCTTC. Its translation: CASSTGQGAGGYTF. Based on the CDR3 plus reference TRBV5-6 and TRBJ1-2, the full variable domain is DAGVTQSPTHLIKTRGQQVTLRCSPKSGHDTVSWYQQALGQGPQFIFQYYEEEERQRGNFPDRFSGHQFPNYSSELNVNALLLGDSALYLCASSTGQGAGGYTFGSGTRLTVV.

The CDR3 spells CASSLYRESGELFF. CDR3 nucleotide sequence: TGTGCCAGCAGCTTGTACAGGGAGTCCGGGGAGCTGTTTTTT. This chain joins TRBV7-9 and TRBJ2-2; tentative D call: TRBD1 (6 bases). The CDR3 covers 14 residues. Germline V lookup: CDR1 SEHNR, CDR2 FQNEAQ (reference sequence). Trimming cost V 3 bases and J 6 bases, with 11 bases left between them.

V gene TRBV27 combines with J gene TRBJ1-6; D is possibly TRBD1 (6 bases). The CDR3 length is 15 residues. Germline assignment: CDR1 MNHEY and CDR2 SMNVEV (reference sequence). V was trimmed by 7 bases and J by 9 bases, leaving 19 bases between them. The CDR3 bases are TGTGCCAGCACCCTACAGGGCCCCCGGGCTTCACCCCTCCACTTT. Its protein is CASTLQGPRASPLHF.

This clone has just one count. J is TRBJ1-1 and V is TRBV18; TRBD1 agrees at 9 bases. Germline V gene lookup returns CDR1 KGHSH and CDR2 LQKENI. V was pared by 5 bases and J by 4 bases, with 2 bases of the junction left unmatched. This CDR3 is built from 13 residues. For the CDR3, the DNA is TGTGCCAGCTCATCGACAGGGGGCACTGAAGCTTTCTTT. It is translated as CASSSTGGTEAFF. Looking up the rest from reference TRBV18 and TRBJ1-1 gives the full variable domain: NAGVMQNPRHLVRRRGQEARLRCSPMKGHSHVYWYRQLPEEGLKFMVYLQKENIIDESGMPKERFSAEFPKEGPSILRIQQVVRGDSAAYFCASSSTGGTEAFFGQGTRLTVV.

The chain combines TRBV7-9 with TRBJ2-7, with 10 bases identical to TRBD1. This CDR3 has 15 amino acids. The V segment lost 5 bases and the J segment 2 bases; nucleotides outside the gene matches: 6. The germline CDR1 and CDR2 sequences are SEHNR and FQNEAQ (reference sequence). The CDR3 DNA sequence: TGTGCCAGCAGCGGACCGGGACAGGGGCCCTACGAGCAGTACTTC. Translation: CASSGPGQGPYEQYF. Full variable domain (rest looked up from reference TRBV7-9 and TRBJ2-7): DTGVSQNPRHKITKRGQNVTFRCDPISEHNRLYWYRQTLGQGPEFLTYFQNEAQLEKSRLLSDRFSAERPKGSFSTLEIQRTEQGDSAMYLCASSGPGQGPYEQYFGPGTRLTVT.

The gene calls are TRBV27 and TRBJ2-7, with TRBD1 as a possible D gene (6 bases). The CDR3 covers 13 residues. The germline V gene encodes CDR1 MNHEY and CDR2 SMNVEV (reference sequence). The V end was cut by 8 bases, the J end by 3 bases, with 14 bases between. Here the CDR3 DNA reads TGTGCCAGCGTTAGCAGGGGTAGCTACGAGCAGTACTTC. It codes for CASVSRGSYEQYF.

This clone occurred once. This rearrangement joins TRBV4-2 to TRBJ2-2; 14 nucleotides agree with TRBD2. The CDR3 runs 15 residues. J gave up 5 bases and V 4 bases, and 0 bases lay outside the gene matches. Germline lookup yields CDR1 LGHNA and CDR2 YNFKEQ. The CDR3 nucleotides read TGTGCCAGCAGCCGGACTAGCGGGGGGACCGGGGAGCTGTTTTTT. Protein: CASSRTSGGTGELFF.

The J gene is TRBJ1-1, the V gene TRBV27; D gene ambiguous. CDR1 is MNHEY and CDR2 is SMNVEV in the germline V gene (reference sequence). With 4 bases removed from V and 1 base from J, the gap between germline ends came to 13 bases. This CDR3 is 15 amino acids long. CDR3 residues: CASSSLRVRNTEAFF. In DNA form, the CDR3 reads TGTGCCAGCAGTTCGCTTCGGGTTAGGAACACTGAAGCTTTCTTT.

J is TRBJ1-5 and V is TRBV6-5; D may be TRBD1 (5 bases). The CDR3 consists of 15 residues. V dropped 0 bases and J dropped 7 bases, with 13 bases sitting between them. Germline CDR1 reads MNHEY; CDR2 reads SVGAGI. CDR3 in DNA: TGTGCCAGCAGTTACTCAGGCAGGGAAGACCAGCCCCAGCATTTT. This gives the protein CASSYSGREDQPQHF.

This chain links TRBV28 with TRBJ2-1; TRBD2 aligns across 12 bases. This CDR3 comprises 17 residues. V trimming: 3 bases; J trimming: 0 bases; junction bases outside the gene matches: 3. Germline V CDR1 and CDR2: MDHEN, SYDVKM. CDR3 sequence: CASSLTSGGISYNEQFF. The CDR3 DNA reads TGTGCCAGCAGTTTGACTAGCGGGGGCATCTCCTACAATGAGCAGTTCTTC. The full variable domain, in which reference TRBV28 and TRBJ2-1 provide the parts outside the CDR3, is DVKVTQSSRYLVKRTGEKVFLECVQDMDHENMFWYRQDPGLGLRLIYFSYDVKMKEKGDIPEGYSVSREKKERFSLILESASTNQTSMYLCASSLTSGGISYNEQFFGPGTRLTVL.